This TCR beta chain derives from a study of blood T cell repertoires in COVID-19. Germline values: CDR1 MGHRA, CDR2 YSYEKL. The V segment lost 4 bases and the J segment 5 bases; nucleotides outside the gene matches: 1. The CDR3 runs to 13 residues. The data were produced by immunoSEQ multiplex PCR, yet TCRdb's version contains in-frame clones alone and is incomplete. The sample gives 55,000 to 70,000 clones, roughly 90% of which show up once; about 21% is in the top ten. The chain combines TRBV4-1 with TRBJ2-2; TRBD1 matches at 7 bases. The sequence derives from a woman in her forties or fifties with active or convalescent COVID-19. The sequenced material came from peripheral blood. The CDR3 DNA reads TGCGCCAGCAGCCCCAGGGGGACCGGGGAGCTGTTTTTT. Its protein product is CASSPRGTGELFF.